The 29 T cell receptor beta chains presented below share a single source sample, sequenced in a study of shared clonotypes between healthy human individuals. Only in-frame clones appear in the TCRdb table, and some are missing; sequencing was by immunoSEQ multiplex PCR. The sample carries about 2,500,000 clones, roughly nine tenths recorded once. The material sequenced was naive CD4+ T cells sorted from blood. Subset in this sample: CD45RA+ positively selected. The receptors were gathered from a man aged 18 to 29 in good health.

This sequence joins TRBV5-6 and TRBJ2-6, with D unclear. The CDR3 contains 16 residues. Germline V gives CDR1 SGHDT, CDR2 YYEEEE. V was trimmed by 0 bases and J by 4 bases, leaving 11 bases between them. This CDR3 is CASSLEARTGANVLTF. CDR3 bases: TGTGCCAGCAGCTTGGAGGCGAGAACAGGGGCCAACGTCCTGACTTTC.

A note on this clone: The sample contains more than one DNA sequence encoding this CDR3. The chain recombines TRBV5-1 with TRBJ2-5, with 7 bases fitting TRBD1. The CDR3 has 15 amino acids. J gave up 1 base and V 1 base, and 4 bases lay outside the gene matches. CDR1 is SGHRS and CDR2 is YFSETQ in the germline V gene. The CDR3 DNA follows: TGCGCCAGCAGCTTGTTAGGGGGCCCCCAAGAGACCCAGTACTTC. Translation: CASSLLGGPQETQYF.

V gene TRBV9 combines with J gene TRBJ2-7; 9 positions agree with TRBD1. Trimming removed 3 bases from V and 6 bases from J; junction bases left unmatched: 7. The CDR3 totals 14 residues. Germline CDR1 SGDLS, CDR2 YYNGEE. As DNA, the CDR3 is TGTGCCAGCAGCGCGGACAGGGGAGCAGGCGAGCAGTACTTC. As protein: CASSADRGAGEQYF.

This rearrangement joins TRBV5-1 to TRBJ2-2; D gene unclear. The V gene lost 0 bases and the J gene lost 6 bases, with 9 bases spanning the gap. Looked up from germline, CDR1 is SGHRS and CDR2 is YFSETQ. CDR3 length: 14 amino acids. CDR3 coding DNA: TGCGCCAGCAGCTTGGGGTTTGACTCCGGGGAGCTGTTTTTT. Its protein product is CASSLGFDSGELFF.

The rearrangement joins TRBV7-8 to TRBJ2-2; D possibly corresponds to TRBD2 (7 bases). The V and J ends lost 6 bases and 5 bases respectively, with 25 bases between them. CDR1 and CDR2 (germline): SGHVS, FQNEAQ. This CDR3 is built from 18 residues. The CDR3: CASRRYPPAGAKTGELFF. The CDR3 bases are TGTGCCAGCAGGCGATATCCCCCGGCGGGGGCCAAGACCGGGGAGCTGTTTTTT.

This clone was seen a single time. V and J are TRBV5-4 and TRBJ1-1; unclear D gene. There are 16 residues in the CDR3. Trimming removed 2 bases from V and 0 bases from J, with 14 bases in between. The germline V gene has CDR1 SGHNT and CDR2 YYREEE (reference sequence). Here the CDR3 reads CASSFFPAVMNTEAFF. The DNA of the CDR3 is TGTGCCAGCAGCTTCTTTCCCGCAGTCATGAACACTGAAGCTTTCTTT. Looking up the rest from reference TRBV5-4 and TRBJ1-1 gives the full variable domain: ETGVTQSPTHLIKTRGQQVTLRCSSQSGHNTVSWYQQALGQGPQFIFQYYREEENGRGNFPPRFSGLQFPNYSSELNVNALELDDSALYLCASSFFPAVMNTEAFFGQGTRLTVV.

V and J are TRBV5-1 and TRBJ2-2, with TRBD1 identical over 7 bases. Germline-derived CDR1 and CDR2 are SGHRS and YFSETQ. CDR3 length: 16 amino acids. Germline trimming cut 5 bases from V and 5 bases from J; bases unmatched to any gene: 12. The chain's CDR3 is CASSSLPGQLTGELFF. CDR3 sequence (DNA): TGCGCCAGCAGTTCGCTCCCGGGACAGCTGACCGGGGAGCTGTTTTTT.

V is TRBV5-4 and J is TRBJ1-4, with 7 bases lining up with TRBD1. CDR1 and CDR2 (germline): SGHNT, YYREEE (reference sequence). J lost 5 bases, V lost 3 bases, and 7 bases had no gene match. CDR3 length equals 15 residues. CDR3 sequence reads: CASSYRTGQNEKLFF. CDR3 sequence (DNA): TGTGCCAGCAGCTACCGGACAGGACAAAATGAAAAACTGTTTTTT.

This clone has only one observation. This rearrangement joins TRBV6-5 to TRBJ1-4; the D is unclear. The V and J ends lost 5 bases and 7 bases respectively, with 14 bases between them. Per germline, CDR1 MNHEY and CDR2 SVGAGI. The CDR3 runs to 14 residues. Here the CDR3 reads CASSGGLNGEKLFF. The CDR3 DNA sequence: TGTGCCAGCAGTGGTGGACTTAACGGTGAAAAACTGTTTTTT.

This chain uses TRBV5-1 with TRBJ2-5; the match to TRBD1 covers 11 bases. CDR3 size: 17 residues. Germline V gene data show CDR1 as SGHRS and CDR2 as YFSETQ. Trimming took 4 bases from V and 5 from J; bases not matched to a gene: 13. CDR3 nucleotides: TGCGCCAGCAGCCTATACCGGACAGGGGGCGCGTGGGAGACCCAGTACTTC. Translation gives CASSLYRTGGAWETQYF.

On this clone itself: Since the CDR3 does not end with the conserved phenylalanine or tryptophan, this likely comes from a read error. It is unclear where the CDR3 begins or ends on the DNA, so no DNA is shown, and the CDR3 is as TCRdb lists it. The V gene is TRBV28, the J gene TRBJ1-1; whether TRBD1, the table's D call, matches the DNA was not checked. The CDR3 numbers 12 amino acids, ends counted. Germline CDR1 and CDR2: MDHEN and SYDVKM. CDR3 in amino acids: CASSSTVTYAPS.

This clone was picked up one time. The V and J genes are TRBV7-9 and TRBJ1-3, with D possibly TRBD1 on 6 matching bases. CDR3 length: 16 amino acids. The germline V gene encodes CDR1 SEHNR and CDR2 FQNEAQ (reference sequence). Trimming took 4 bases from V and 1 from J, leaving 14 bases between them. The CDR3 loop reads CASSSHKGGSGNTIYF. CDR3 sequence (DNA): TGTGCCAGCAGCTCACATAAAGGGGGATCTGGAAACACCATATATTTT. Supplemented by reference TRBV7-9 and TRBJ1-3, the full variable domain reads DTGVSQNPRHKITKRGQNVTFRCDPISEHNRLYWYRQTLGQGPEFLTYFQNEAQLEKSRLLSDRFSAERPKGSFSTLEIQRTEQGDSAMYLCASSSHKGGSGNTIYFGEGSWLTVV.

The rearrangement links TRBV6-5 to TRBJ2-5; TRBD2 is a possible D gene (6 bases). V lost 6 bases to trimming and J lost 5 bases, with 13 bases between them. CDR3 length: 13 residues. Germline values: CDR1 MNHEY, CDR2 SVGAGI. The CDR3 coding sequence is TGTGCCAGCAGCTCGCCGGGGGACGAGACCCAGTACTTC. It is translated as CASSSPGDETQYF.

V is TRBV29-1 and J is TRBJ1-6; TRBD1 is a possible D gene (6 bases). The germline V gene has CDR1 SQVTM and CDR2 ANQGSEA. There are 14 residues in the CDR3. Trimming removed 4 bases at V and 10 bases at J, with 17 bases between. CDR3 sequence: CSVGTANRGSPLHF. The CDR3 DNA reads as TGCAGCGTTGGGACAGCGAACCGGGGGTCACCCCTCCACTTT.

The V call is TRBV5-1, the J call TRBJ2-1, with D possibly being TRBD1 (5 bases). CDR3 length: 15 residues. CDR1 SGHRS and CDR2 YFSETQ come from the germline V gene. Trimming removed 0 bases from V and 8 bases from J, with 15 bases in between. CDR3 sequence: CASSLGQTGPHEQFF. The CDR3 region has the DNA TGCGCCAGCAGCTTGGGACAGACTGGTCCCCATGAGCAGTTCTTC.

The V gene is TRBV2, the J gene TRBJ1-1; D ambiguous. The CDR3 has 14 amino acids. Trimming removed 6 bases from V and 0 bases from J, with 11 bases in between. Germline lookup yields CDR1 SNHLY and CDR2 FYNNEI. CDR3: CASSLVSMNTEAFF. For the CDR3, the DNA is TGTGCCAGCAGCTTAGTAAGCATGAACACTGAAGCTTTCTTT.

The chain links TRBV18 to TRBJ2-1, with D perhaps assigned TRBD1 or TRBD2 (5 bases each). The CDR3 has 12 amino acids. Trimming stripped 2 bases from V and 6 bases from J, with 5 bases between. The germline gives CDR1 KGHSH, CDR2 LQKENI. The CDR3 nucleotides are TGTGCCAGCTCACCAGGGACCAATGAGCAGTTCTTC. This gives the protein CASSPGTNEQFF.

The rearrangement joins TRBV13 to TRBJ2-3; tentative D call: TRBD1 (5 bases). V was trimmed by 0 bases and J by 10 bases, leaving 5 bases between them. The germline CDR1 and CDR2 sequences are PRHDT and FYEKMQ (reference sequence). There are 11 residues in the CDR3. CDR3 nucleotides: TGTGCCAGCAGCTTAGGGGGGCCGCAGTATTTT. Translating it yields CASSLGGPQYF. Drawing the rest from reference TRBV13 and TRBJ2-3, the complete variable domain is AAGVIQSPRHLIKEKRETATLKCYPIPRHDTVYWYQQGPGQDPQFLISFYEKMQSDKGSIPDRFSAQQFSDYHSELNMSSLELGDSALYFCASSLGGPQYFGPGTRLTVL.

CDR3 nucleotides: TGTGCCAGCAGTGCCACCGGGACAGGGAGTGAGACCCAGTACTTC. Amino acid sequence: CASSATGTGSETQYF. The chain combines TRBV5-4 with TRBJ2-5; 9 positions agree with TRBD1. CDR1 SGHNT and CDR2 YYREEE come from the germline V gene (reference sequence). V was pared by 5 bases and J by 5 bases, with 10 bases of the junction left unmatched. This CDR3 has 15 residues.

The CDR3 sequence is CASSLVGTGSEKLFF. In nucleotides, the CDR3 is TGTGCCAGCAGCTTAGTCGGGACAGGGAGTGAAAAACTGTTTTTT. The chain has TRBV7-9 and TRBJ1-4; TRBD1 agrees at 9 bases. CDR1 and CDR2 (germline): SEHNR, FQNEAQ (reference sequence). CDR3 size: 15 residues. J gave up 7 bases and V 1 base, and 4 bases lay outside the gene matches.

This chain joins TRBV6-5 and TRBJ1-4; D unclear. The germline gives CDR1 MNHEY, CDR2 SVGAGI. This CDR3 has 16 amino acids. With 0 bases removed from V and 5 bases from J, the gap between germline ends came to 13 bases. This CDR3 reads CASSYSRTGINEKLFF. The CDR3 DNA reads as TGTGCCAGCAGTTACTCCCGGACCGGGATCAATGAAAAACTGTTTTTT.

Notes on this clone: This sample includes further DNA sequences coding for the same CDR3. The chain carries TRBV5-1 and TRBJ1-5, with no clear D. Trimming cost V 0 bases and J 1 base, with 8 bases left between them. The CDR3 totals 15 residues. Germline V gene lookup returns CDR1 SGHRS and CDR2 YFSETQ. The chain's CDR3 is CASSLVGGSNQPQHF. The CDR3, as DNA: TGCGCCAGCAGCTTGGTAGGCGGGAGCAATCAGCCCCAGCATTTT.

The table lists this clone with a count of one. The rearrangement links TRBV7-9 to TRBJ2-5; either TRBD1 or TRBD2 may supply D (6 bases each). Germline values: CDR1 SEHNR, CDR2 FQNEAQ (reference sequence). The CDR3 covers 12 residues. V lost 3 bases and J lost 6, with 8 bases in between. CDR3 in DNA: TGTGCCAGCAGCTTCCGGGGGCAGACCCAGTACTTC. Translation gives CASSFRGQTQYF.

The gene calls are TRBV7-2 and TRBJ2-6; D is uncertain. Germline loops: CDR1 SGHTA, CDR2 FQGNSA. V shed 9 bases and J shed 0 bases, with 9 bases lying between them. The CDR3 covers 14 residues. The CDR3 reads CARAVGSGANVLTF. CDR3 sequence (DNA): TGTGCCAGGGCTGTGGGCTCTGGGGCCAACGTCCTGACTTTC.

CDR3 in amino acids: CASSLVGGPSDTQYF. The CDR3 region has the DNA TGCGCCAGCAGCTTGGTGGGAGGGCCTTCAGATACGCAGTATTTT. V usage is TRBV5-1 and J usage is TRBJ2-3; 7 positions match TRBD2. This CDR3 region has 15 residues. Germline lookup yields CDR1 SGHRS and CDR2 YFSETQ. V was pared by 0 bases and J by 4 bases, with 5 bases of the junction left unmatched.

The chain is built from TRBV11-1 and TRBJ2-1; 14 positions match TRBD2. Germline CDR1 SGHAT, CDR2 FQDESV (reference sequence). V lost 5 bases to trimming and J lost 10 bases; unmatched junction nucleotides: 4. The CDR3 is 14 amino acids. CDR3 sequence: CASSPTSGGAEQFF. The CDR3 coding sequence is TGTGCCAGCAGCCCGACTAGCGGGGGGGCCGAGCAGTTCTTC.

This clone occurred once. The identical CDR3 is also encoded by other nucleotide sequences in the sample. The V gene is TRBV7-2, the J gene TRBJ2-7; D not resolved. The germline gives CDR1 SGHTA, CDR2 FQGNSA. This CDR3 has 15 amino acids. V was shortened by 4 bases and J by 4 bases, with 17 bases between the two germline ends. The CDR3 sequence: CASSSRTSGAYEQYF. CDR3 coding DNA: TGTGCCAGCAGCTCCAGGACGTCAGGAGCTTACGAGCAGTACTTC. The full variable domain, with the rest looked up from reference TRBV7-2 and TRBJ2-7, is GAGVSQSPSNKVTEKGKDVELRCDPISGHTALYWYRQSLGQGLEFLIYFQGNSAPDKSGLPSDRFSAERTGGSVSTLTIQRTQQEDSAVYLCASSSRTSGAYEQYFGPGTRLTVT.

The rearrangement uses TRBV28 and TRBJ1-2; D not resolved. Germline-derived CDR1 and CDR2 are MDHEN and SYDVKM. With 6 bases removed from V and 5 bases from J, the gap between germline ends came to 10 bases. The CDR3 sequence is 12 residues long. The CDR3 spells CASSPYYYGYTF. CDR3 bases: TGTGCCAGCAGCCCGTATTATTATGGCTACACCTTC.

The chain has TRBV19 and TRBJ1-2; D is ambiguous. Deletions cut 7 bases from V and 4 bases from J, with 19 bases between. The CDR3 covers 15 residues. Germline-derived CDR1 and CDR2 are LNHDA and SQIVND (reference sequence). Here the CDR3 DNA reads TGTGCCAGTATGGGAGCGGCACCCCACGGCTATGGCTACACCTTC. This sequence encodes CASMGAAPHGYGYTF.